This is a list of T cell receptor beta chains from one sample in a study of post-analysis software for immune sequencing data. TCRdb re-analysed the PCR reads in MiXCR, keeping a single row per CDR3 protein. The data show about 800,000 distinct CDR3 sequences, 25% to 30% seen once. Sequenced material: blood. These receptors originate from a girl under 18 with multiple sclerosis. Each CDR3 is given with its conserved first and last residue. D genes are given only for firm matches. The size entry is marked missing in some rows and otherwise reads once, few, many or a size class.

cdr3_aa	cdr3_nt	v_call	j_call	clone_size	d_call
CASSVGSSYNEQFF	TGTGCCAGCAGTGTGGGGAGCTCCTACAATGAGCAGTTCTTC	TRBV11-2	TRBJ2-1	-	-
CASGGRSYNSPLHF	TGTGCCAGCGGCGGCCGCTCCTATAATTCACCCCTCCACTTT	TRBV6-5	TRBJ1-6	-	-
CASSRQGLPYEQYF	TGTGCCAGCAGTCGACAGGGCCTTCCCTACGAGCAGTACTTC	TRBV6-5	TRBJ2-7	few	TRBD1
CAIRQGASLNEQFF	TGTGCCATCAGACAGGGTGCATCCCTCAATGAGCAGTTCTTC	TRBV12-3/TRBV12-4	TRBJ2-1	-	TRBD1
CASRLSTAEAFF	TGTGCCAGCAGGCTTAGTACAGCCGAAGCTTTCTTT	TRBV7-2	TRBJ1-1	-	-
CATSDAGEREGRDTQYF	TGTGCCACCAGTGACGCCGGGGAGCGGGAGGGCCGAGATACGCAGTATTTT	TRBV24-1	TRBJ2-3	-	TRBD2
CNADPGTSGFDEQFF	TGCAATGCTGACCCCGGGACTAGCGGTTTCGATGAGCAGTTCTTC	TRBV20-1	TRBJ2-1	few	TRBD2
CSARDGTGGGYEQYF	TGCAGTGCTAGGGACGGGACAGGAGGAGGGTACGAGCAGTACTTC	TRBV20-1	TRBJ2-7	-	TRBD1
CASSGRENTGELFF	TGTGCCAGTAGCGGGAGGGAGAACACCGGGGAGCTGTTTTTT	TRBV10-3	TRBJ2-2	-	TRBD2
CASSLRGQGGYEQFF	TGTGCCAGCAGCCTACGGGGACAGGGTGGCTATGAGCAGTTCTTC	TRBV6-2/TRBV6-3	TRBJ2-1	few	TRBD1
CSASGQMNTEAFF	TGCAGTGCCTCCGGACAGATGAACACTGAAGCTTTCTTT	TRBV20-1	TRBJ1-1	-	-
CASSRGGGQPQHF	TGTGCCAGCTCGAGAGGGGGAGGGCAGCCCCAGCATTTT	TRBV14	TRBJ1-5	-	-
CASSARAGGPWDEQYF	TGTGCCAGCAGCGCCCGAGCGGGAGGGCCTTGGGACGAGCAGTACTTC	TRBV9	TRBJ2-7	-	TRBD2
CSASQHNEQFF	TGCAGTGCTTCGCAGCACAATGAGCAGTTCTTC	TRBV20-1	TRBJ2-1	-	-
CASSQDRVGSNEQFF	TGTGCCAGCAGCCAAGACAGGGTAGGAAGCAATGAGCAGTTCTTC	TRBV3-1	TRBJ2-1	many	-
CASSPSRGVDEQFF	TGTGCCAGCAGCCCCTCCAGGGGGGTCGATGAGCAGTTCTTC	TRBV6-6	TRBJ2-1	many	-
CASRALITGELFF	TGTGCCAGCAGGGCTTTGATCACCGGGGAGCTGTTTTTT	TRBV2	TRBJ2-2	-	-
CASSHWGTASNQPQHF	TGTGCCAGCAGCCACTGGGGGACAGCTAGCAATCAGCCCCAGCATTTT	TRBV7-9	TRBJ1-5	-	TRBD1
CASSPWGETQYF	TGTGCCAGCTCACCATGGGGAGAGACCCAGTACTTC	TRBV18	TRBJ2-5	few	-
CSARDPQGAGYVQYF	TGCAGTGCTAGAGATCCCCAGGGGGCGGGCTACGTGCAGTACTTC	TRBV20-1	TRBJ2-4	-	TRBD1
CASSASPGSGGEQFF	TGTGCCAGCAGCGCCAGCCCCGGTAGCGGGGGGGAGCAGTTCTTC	TRBV11-1	TRBJ2-1	-	TRBD2
CASSQDLWGYGYTF	TGTGCCAGCAGCCAAGATCTATGGGGCTATGGCTACACCTTC	TRBV3-1	TRBJ1-2	-	-
CASSSLDTQYF	TGTGCCAGCAGTTCGTTGGATACGCAGTATTTT	TRBV6-6	TRBJ2-3	-	-
CATSDRDRGTDTQYF	TGTGCCACCAGTGACCGTGACAGGGGTACAGATACGCAGTATTTT	TRBV24-1	TRBJ2-3	many	TRBD1
CASSPGPTRLTDTQYF	TGCGCCAGCAGCCCAGGACCAACAAGACTCACAGATACGCAGTATTTT	TRBV4-3	TRBJ2-3	-	-
CASSENRGGNTEAFF	TGTGCCAGCAGTGAAAACAGGGGGGGGAACACTGAAGCTTTCTTT	TRBV25-1	TRBJ1-1	once	TRBD1
CSAFGRGQEQFF	TGCAGCGCCTTCGGGAGGGGGCAGGAGCAGTTCTTC	TRBV29-1	TRBJ2-1	few	-
CASSLRGAPNYGYTF	TGTGCCAGCAGTTTACGGGGAGCCCCTAACTATGGCTACACCTTC	TRBV12-3/TRBV12-4	TRBJ1-2	few	-
CASSQVSDPSGGYTF	TGCGCCAGCAGCCAAGTGTCCGACCCATCGGGAGGCTACACCTTC	TRBV4-1	TRBJ1-2	few	-
CASSSGLAGGHETQYF	TGTGCCAGCAGCTCGGGACTAGCGGGGGGCCATGAGACCCAGTACTTC	TRBV7-2	TRBJ2-5	-	TRBD2
CSASGDPTMLYSNQPQHF	TGCAGTGCTAGCGGCGACCCGACCATGCTATATAGCAATCAGCCCCAGCATTTT	TRBV20-1	TRBJ1-5	-	-